This T cell receptor beta chain was documented in a study of cytomegalovirus exposure and HLA in healthy donors. CDR1 and CDR2 (germline): WSHSY, SAAADI. The CDR3 consists of 18 residues. Trimming pared 3 bases from V and 5 bases from J, leaving 23 bases between. PCR used 60 Vbeta primers and 13 Jbeta primers. The data were produced by immunoSEQ multiplex PCR, yet TCRdb's version contains in-frame clones alone and is incomplete. The table includes about 130,000 clones, under 75% detected once. Study-level results: In vitro confirmation showed a few CMV-associated chains to be CMV antigen specific. Relative to the roughly 640-donor mean, N-insertions were reportedly fewer in an Asian-associated ancestry cluster in a later analysis. A list of about 180 TCR beta chains associated with cytomegalovirus was given.

Whereas donors were nominally healthy upon sampling, unrecorded immune exposures were probable. This clone was seen just once. Its target is not known. V is TRBV10-2 and J is TRBJ1-5; possible D gene TRBD1, 6 bases. The specimen sequenced was PBMCs. The origin of this receptor is a woman in her thirties or forties in good health and CMV-seronegative. Here the CDR3 DNA reads TGCGCCAGCAGTGACGGCAACAGGGCGTCCTGGATAGATCAGCCCCAGCATTTT. Protein product: CASSDGNRASWIDQPQHF.